These 13 T cell receptor beta chains were all obtained from the same sample, sequenced in a study of T cell responses to AZD1222 COVID-19 vaccine. The table came from immunoSEQ multiplex PCR; TCRdb's copy has only in-frame clones and leaves some out. Of about 160,000 clones detected, around nine tenths appear once; the ten largest clones hold around 5.9%. The sample consisted of peripheral blood, taken on day 0 of AZD1222 vaccination. All receptors derive from an adult in good health.

The gene calls are TRBV30 and TRBJ2-3; D is unresolved. The V gene lost 0 bases and the J gene lost 4 bases, with 5 bases spanning the gap. Germline CDR1 reads GTSNPN; CDR2 reads SVGIG (reference sequence). The CDR3 totals 12 residues. DNA of the CDR3: TGTGCCTGGAGTGTGCAAGCAGATACGCAGTATTTT. It specifies CAWSVQADTQYF.

The rearrangement joins TRBV5-1 to TRBJ1-1, with 7 bases identical to TRBD1. The germline gives CDR1 SGHRS, CDR2 YFSETQ. The junction had 13 bases not matched to a gene; V was cut back by 4 bases and J by 7 bases. The CDR3 is 15 residues long. DNA for the CDR3: TGCGCCAGCAGCCCGCGACAGGGTTTGAACTTTGAAGCTTTCTTT. Amino acid sequence: CASSPRQGLNFEAFF.

The CDR3 bases are TGTGCCAGCAGTGAAAATAGGAAGGGACAGGGGTACACCGGGGAGCTGTTTTTT. Residues: CASSENRKGQGYTGELFF. The chain has TRBV25-1 and TRBJ2-2, with 10 bases lining up with TRBD1. Germline CDR1 and CDR2: MGHDK and SYGVNS. This CDR3 contains 18 residues. Germline trimming cut 2 bases from V and 3 bases from J; bases unmatched to any gene: 9.

V and J are TRBV27 and TRBJ2-5, with 8 bases fitting TRBD2. Germline trimming cut 4 bases from V and 3 bases from J; bases unmatched to any gene: 4. Per the germline V gene, CDR1 is MNHEY and CDR2 is SMNVEV (reference sequence). The CDR3 contains 14 residues. In DNA form, the CDR3 reads TGTGCCAGCAGTTACAGCGGGAGCAAAGAGACCCAGTACTTC. Protein: CASSYSGSKETQYF.

The chain employs TRBV7-9 and TRBJ1-1; D uncertain. Trimming cost V 6 bases and J 1 base, with 9 bases left between them. The germline gives CDR1 SEHNR, CDR2 FQNEAQ (reference sequence). The CDR3 is made up of 13 amino acids. CDR3 loop: CASSNRENTEAFF. CDR3 DNA sequence: TGTGCCAGCAGTAACCGGGAGAACACTGAAGCTTTCTTT.

The chain joins TRBV7-9 to TRBJ2-7; D possibly corresponds to TRBD1 (6 bases). Trimming cost V 5 bases and J 2 bases, with 10 bases left between them. Germline assignment: CDR1 SEHNR and CDR2 FQNEAQ (reference sequence). This CDR3 comprises 13 residues. CDR3 loop: CASSRDNTYEQYF. Here the CDR3 DNA reads TGTGCCAGCAGCCGGGACAACACCTACGAGCAGTACTTC. Supplemented by reference TRBV7-9 and TRBJ2-7, the full variable domain reads DTGVSQNPRHKITKRGQNVTFRCDPISEHNRLYWYRQTLGQGPEFLTYFQNEAQLEKSRLLSDRFSAERPKGSFSTLEIQRTEQGDSAMYLCASSRDNTYEQYFGPGTRLTVT.

This chain joins TRBV19 and TRBJ1-3; the D gene is possibly TRBD1 (5 bases). The CDR3 consists of 14 residues. V was trimmed by 5 bases and J by 2 bases, leaving 10 bases between them. Germline CDR1 and CDR2: LNHDA and SQIVND (reference sequence). The CDR3 DNA is TGTGCCAGTAGTTTCCGGGACGCTGGAAACACCATATATTTT. Protein product: CASSFRDAGNTIYF.

This chain links TRBV6-1 with TRBJ1-1; 7 bases fit TRBD1. V trimming: 1 base; J trimming: 1 base; junction bases outside the gene matches: 3. CDR1 is MNHNS, CDR2 SASEGT, per germline. This CDR3 has 15 amino acids. CDR3 region: CASSEVGDRNTEAFF. CDR3 sequence (DNA): TGTGCCAGCAGTGAAGTAGGGGACAGGAACACTGAAGCTTTCTTT.

The V gene is TRBV5-1, the J gene TRBJ1-1, with a tentative D call TRBD1 (5 bases). CDR3 length: 11 amino acids. Trimming removed 3 bases at V and 7 bases at J, with 7 bases between. The germline V gene has CDR1 SGHRS and CDR2 YFSETQ. DNA of the CDR3: TGCGCCAGCAGCTCGACAGTTGAAGCTTTCTTT. This translates into CASSSTVEAFF. The whole variable domain, remainder taken from reference TRBV5-1 and TRBJ1-1, is KAGVTQTPRYLIKTRGQQVTLSCSPISGHRSVSWYQQTPGQGLQFLFEYFSETQRNKGNFPGRFSGRQFSNSRSEMNVSTLELGDSALYLCASSSTVEAFFGQGTRLTVV.

The chain uses TRBV6-5 and TRBJ1-1; D gene uncertain. The V gene's germline CDR1 is MNHEY and CDR2 SVGAGI. Between the trimmed V and J ends, which lost 6 bases and 5 bases, there was a span of 13 bases. The CDR3 extends over 13 amino acids. This CDR3 is CASSLLGETEAFF. CDR3 bases: TGTGCCAGCAGCCTACTAGGAGAAACTGAAGCTTTCTTT.

The chain uses TRBV6-5 and TRBJ2-2; D is ambiguous. CDR1 and CDR2 from the germline V gene are MNHEY and SVGAGI. This CDR3 comprises 15 residues. Trimming shortened V by 6 bases and J by 0 bases, and 11 bases separated the two germline ends. The CDR3 loop reads CASSLGRTNTGELFF. The CDR3 DNA reads TGTGCCAGCAGCCTAGGACGGACGAACACCGGGGAGCTGTTTTTT.

The chain has TRBV4-2 and TRBJ1-3, with D unclear. Germline CDR1 reads LGHNA; CDR2 reads YNFKEQ. This CDR3 spans 17 amino acids. The germline V and J ends were trimmed by 4 bases and 0 bases, with 16 bases remaining between them. CDR3: CASSLESGSSSGNTIYF. The CDR3 DNA sequence: TGTGCCAGCAGCCTAGAATCTGGGAGTTCCTCTGGAAACACCATATATTTT.

V and J are TRBV28 and TRBJ1-2; D ambiguous. This CDR3 has 17 amino acids. CDR1 and CDR2 from the germline V gene are MDHEN and SYDVKM. V was pared by 4 bases and J by 0 bases, with 18 bases between. The CDR3 region has the DNA TGTGCCAGCAGTTCCACCACCCCGACATGGACTAACTATGGCTACACCTTC. Amino acids: CASSSTTPTWTNYGYTF.